This TCR beta chain was captured in a study of blood T cell repertoires in COVID-19. In the study overall: PBMCs, B-cell-depleted T cells, or T cells were the source of the cDNA or gDNA that made up the material.

How the authors handled the data: It was from reference gene primer amplification that nucleated cell counts were estimated. Some clones are missing from TCRdb's copy, which holds only in-frame ones; the method was immunoSEQ multiplex PCR. V and J calls and clone size are as listed in that table; D and trimming were resolved from the DNA. The top ten clones hold around 1.1% of a sample with 400,000 or so clones, more than 80% of them seen once. Cohort placement rested on clinical history that participants reported themselves. Donors in Cohort 3 who had recovered were those with two negative PCRs, healthcare professional clearance, or resolution of their symptoms. A single count supports this clone. The clonotype was recovered from a man under 40 who had recovered from COVID-19. Material for sequencing was PBMCs or T cells enriched from blood (not recorded which).

CDR3 DNA: TGTGCCACCAGCAGAGTCGGACTAGCCGGCGAGCAGTACTTC. Its translation: CATSRVGLAGEQYF. The chain recombines TRBV15 with TRBJ2-7, with 8 bases matching TRBD2. The CDR3 extends over 14 amino acids. Germline-derived CDR1 and CDR2 are LNHNV and YYDKDF (reference sequence). Trimming cost V 1 base and J 6 bases; bases outside gene matches: 5.